This TCR beta chain emerged from a study of T cells in Graves' hyperthyroidism and ophthalmopathy. Germline V lookup: CDR1 MDHEN, CDR2 SYDVKM. V was pared by 5 bases and J by 1 base, with 14 bases between. This CDR3 is built from 15 residues. Ten or more counts support this clonotype. Its matching antigen is unknown. In making diagnoses, clinical symptoms, serum thyroxine and TRAb, thyroid ultrasound and orbital computed tomography were all used. Using RNA transcripts as the source, TCR beta CDR3 regions were amplified. TCR CDR3 regions were first amplified by RT-PCR with HTBI primers. TCRdb re-derived calls from the multiplex PCR reads in MiXCR, one entry per CDR3 protein. The sample lists fewer than 650,000 distinct CDR3 sequences, 11% to 15% occurring once. General observations from the study: Most thyroid clonotypes expanded above 0.001 appeared in blood too.

Sequencing was performed on blood. The receptor was derived from a woman under 30 with Graves' ophthalmopathy. The V gene is TRBV28, the J gene TRBJ1-2; D perhaps matches TRBD1 (6 bases). The CDR3 here is CASSPGQGRNYGYTF. The CDR3 nucleotides read TGTGCCAGCAGTCCAGGGCAGGGGCGTAACTATGGCTACACCTTC.